These 14 T cell receptor beta chains were sequenced from one sample in a study of CD8 T cells in Susac syndrome. Random hexamers were used to reverse transcribe the RNA input (about 0.45 to 1 ug). TCRdb re-called the immunoSEQ multiplex PCR reads through MiXCR, storing one row per CDR3 protein. The top ten clones hold about 0.6% of a sample with about 60,000 distinct CDR3 sequences, over 85% of them seen once. The sample consisted of CD8+ T cells from PBMCs. These receptors were taken from a human donor with multiple sclerosis.

The J gene is TRBJ2-7, the V gene TRBV27; 7 bases are shared with TRBD2. The germline gives CDR1 MNHEY, CDR2 SMNVEV (reference sequence). The CDR3 sequence is 16 residues long. The ends lost 2 bases at V and 3 bases at J; junction bases unmatched: 10. CDR3 sequence reads: CASSLAGVSPNYEQYF. The CDR3 DNA reads as TGTGCCAGCAGTTTAGCGGGGGTCTCACCAAACTACGAGCAGTACTTC.

The chain carries TRBV5-6 and TRBJ1-1, with D unresolved. This CDR3 has 14 residues. Trimming removed 2 bases from V and 1 base from J, with 9 bases in between. Germline V gives CDR1 SGHDT, CDR2 YYEEEE. CDR3 amino acids: CASSFLNGNTEAFF. The CDR3 nucleotides are TGTGCCAGCAGCTTTTTGAATGGGAACACTGAAGCTTTCTTT.

A few counts support this clonotype. The chain employs TRBV7-2 and TRBJ2-7, with 7 bases matching TRBD1. Trimming cost V 5 bases and J 7 bases; bases outside gene matches: 8. Germline lookup yields CDR1 SGHTA and CDR2 FQGNSA. The CDR3 spans 13 residues. The CDR3 sequence: CASSPRQGGEQYF. CDR3 DNA: TGTGCCAGCAGCCCCAGACAGGGCGGGGAGCAGTACTTC.

This chain joins TRBV7-6 and TRBJ2-1; no clear D. Germline-derived CDR1 and CDR2 are SGHVS and FNYEAQ. Deletions cut 0 bases from V and 6 bases from J, with 6 bases between. The CDR3 totals 13 residues. The CDR3, as DNA: TGTGCCAGCAGCTTAGCCACTGGCAATGAGCAGTTCTTC. Translating it yields CASSLATGNEQFF.

This chain uses TRBV6-2 or TRBV6-3 with TRBJ2-5; 8 nucleotides align to TRBD2. This CDR3 has 13 amino acids. The germline V gene encodes CDR1 MNHEY and CDR2 SVGEGT. Unmatched junction bases numbered 5, after V lost 6 bases and J lost 5 bases. The CDR3 region has the DNA TGTGCCAGCAGCCCGACTAGCGTGGAGACCCAGTACTTC. Protein: CASSPTSVETQYF.

The chain recombines TRBV12-3 or TRBV12-4 with TRBJ2-5; D remains ambiguous. The CDR3 has 13 amino acids. Trimming took 3 bases from V and 2 from J, leaving 7 bases between them. The CDR3 loop is CASSFPEQETQYF. The CDR3 DNA reads TGTGCCAGCAGTTTCCCAGAACAAGAGACCCAGTACTTC.

The rearrangement links TRBV28 to TRBJ2-7; TRBD2 is a possible D gene (6 bases). Germline V gene sequence: CDR1 MDHEN, CDR2 SYDVKM. The CDR3 has 15 amino acids. Trimming shortened V by 5 bases and J by 2 bases, and 16 bases separated the two germline ends. Here the CDR3 DNA reads TGTGCCAGCAGTCTAGGGACTCCCCGGACCTACGAGCAGTACTTC. This encodes CASSLGTPRTYEQYF.

The rearrangement uses TRBV27 and TRBJ2-5; weak D call: TRBD2 (6 bases). CDR3 size: 17 residues. V was trimmed by 1 base and J by 4 bases, leaving 19 bases between them. The germline V gene has CDR1 MNHEY and CDR2 SMNVEV (reference sequence). CDR3 loop: CASSLYPPSGGGETQYF. Written as DNA, the CDR3 is TGTGCCAGCAGTTTATACCCCCCTTCCGGGGGAGGAGAGACCCAGTACTTC.

In this sample, this clonotype turned up once. The rearrangement links TRBV27 to TRBJ1-5; no firm D call. This CDR3 region has 13 residues. V shed 8 bases and J shed 5 bases, with 13 bases lying between them. The germline V gene encodes CDR1 MNHEY and CDR2 SMNVEV (reference sequence). As DNA, the CDR3 is TGTGCCAGCGCCTACTCGGGTTATCAGCCCCAGCATTTT. Protein: CASAYSGYQPQHF.

A remark on this clonotype: Likely a read error: the CDR3 ends without its conserved phenylalanine or tryptophan. The chain uses TRBV12-3 or TRBV12-4 and TRBJ2-7; 11 bases agree with TRBD2. The CDR3 totals 14 residues. Trimming cost V 6 bases and J 5 bases; bases outside gene matches: 6. For the CDR3, the DNA is TGTGCCAGCAGACCTAGCGGGGGGTTGGACGAGCAGTACTTG. Translation: CASRPSGGLDEQYL.

This rearrangement joins TRBV25-1 to TRBJ2-2; D is unresolved. Trimming cost V 0 bases and J 4 bases, with 6 bases left between them. The CDR3 has 14 residues. In germline, CDR1 is MGHDK, CDR2 SYGVNS. The chain's CDR3 is CASSEYSVTGELFF. The CDR3 DNA sequence: TGTGCCAGCAGTGAATATTCGGTCACCGGGGAGCTGTTTTTT.

The chain links TRBV3-1 to TRBJ2-1, with TRBD2 matching over 8 bases. J lost 8 bases, V lost 1 base, and 10 bases had no gene match. CDR1 LGHDT and CDR2 YNNKEL come from the germline V gene (reference sequence). The CDR3 is 16 amino acids. CDR3 DNA: TGTGCCAGCAGCCAAGTAAACGGGGGGGCCGGGTATGAGCAGTTCTTC. Its translation is CASSQVNGGAGYEQFF.

Comment on this clonotype: Mismatch with germline at one junction end may stem from a read error. The genes are TRBV2 and TRBJ1-3, with D unclear. The CDR3 runs 13 residues. Germline V gene sequence: CDR1 SNHLY, CDR2 FYNNEI. CDR3 in amino acids: CASSFKVGDTIYF. The CDR3 bases are TGTGCCAGCAGTTTCAAGGTTGGAGACACCATATATTTT.

The gene calls are TRBV11-1 and TRBJ2-7; 11 bases line up with TRBD2. This CDR3 region has 21 residues. In germline, CDR1 is SGHAT, CDR2 FQDESV (reference sequence). The V and J ends lost 4 bases and 0 bases, in that order; junction bases with no gene match: 20. CDR3 protein: CASSSRDAQRRTSGPSYEQYF. CDR3 in DNA: TGTGCCAGCAGCTCCCGAGATGCACAGCGGAGGACTAGCGGGCCCTCCTACGAGCAGTACTTC.